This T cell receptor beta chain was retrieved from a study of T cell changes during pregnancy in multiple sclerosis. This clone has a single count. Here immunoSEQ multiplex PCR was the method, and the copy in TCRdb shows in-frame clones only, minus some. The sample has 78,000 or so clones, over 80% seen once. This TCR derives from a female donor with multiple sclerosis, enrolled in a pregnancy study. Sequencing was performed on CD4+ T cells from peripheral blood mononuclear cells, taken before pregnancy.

The CDR3 nucleotides read TGTGCCAGCAGTTCCCCGGCTAGCGGGAGCACAGATACGCAGTATTTT. It encodes CASSSPASGSTDTQYF. The V call is TRBV28, the J call TRBJ2-3; TRBD2 aligns across 8 bases. The junction had 6 bases not matched to a gene; V was cut back by 4 bases and J by 0 bases. This CDR3 has 16 amino acids. Germline V gene lookup returns CDR1 MDHEN and CDR2 SYDVKM.